The next 25 T cell receptor beta chains were all read from a single sample in a study of blood T cell repertoires in COVID-19. Sequencing used immunoSEQ multiplex PCR; TCRdb keeps in-frame clones, though not all of them. Among 15,000 to 25,000 clones listed, 85% to 90% were seen once. Sequenced sample: peripheral blood. Receptor source: a human donor in a cohort sampled during active COVID-19.

The chain is built from TRBV19 and TRBJ1-5; no definite D call. CDR1 is LNHDA and CDR2 is SQIVND in the germline V gene (reference sequence). Between the trimmed V and J ends, which lost 5 bases and 1 base, there was a span of 12 bases. The CDR3 totals 15 residues. CDR3 residues: CASSSLDGSNQPQHF. The DNA for the CDR3 is TGTGCCAGTAGTTCCCTCGACGGGAGCAATCAGCCCCAGCATTTT.

The chain is built from TRBV20-1 and TRBJ2-5; D possibly corresponds to TRBD1 (5 bases). The CDR3 spans 11 residues. V was pared by 8 bases and J by 5 bases, with 12 bases between. Germline V gene lookup returns CDR1 DFQATT and CDR2 SNEGSKA (reference sequence). The DNA of the CDR3 is TGCAGTCCCTCAGGGATGGAGACCCAGTACTTC. Its translation: CSPSGMETQYF.

This chain links TRBV12-3 or TRBV12-4 with TRBJ2-1; 9 nucleotides line up with TRBD2. The CDR3 covers 13 residues. Trimming cost V 5 bases and J 8 bases; bases outside gene matches: 4. The CDR3 region is CASSVLAGYEQFF. In DNA form, the CDR3 reads TGTGCCAGCAGTGTACTAGCGGGTTATGAGCAGTTCTTC.

The chain combines TRBV5-8 with TRBJ1-1, with unresolved D. CDR1 is SGHTS and CDR2 is YDEGEE in the germline V gene. The V and J ends lost 1 base and 0 bases respectively, with 7 bases between them. This CDR3 region has 14 residues. The CDR3 protein is CASSLIRLNTEAFF. The CDR3 bases are TGTGCCAGCAGCTTGATTCGTTTGAACACTGAAGCTTTCTTT.

The CDR3 loop is CASSLIGGTGNTIYF. The CDR3 DNA is TGTGCCAGCAGCTTGATCGGGGGTACTGGAAACACCATATATTTT. The chain recombines TRBV5-5 with TRBJ1-3; possible D gene TRBD1, 5 bases. CDR3 length: 15 amino acids. Germline V gene sequence: CDR1 SGHKS, CDR2 YYEKEE (reference sequence). Trimming cost V 1 base and J 2 bases, with 10 bases left between them.

This clone was seen just once. This chain links TRBV4-2 with TRBJ2-3; a possible D gene is TRBD2 (7 bases). This CDR3 comprises 16 residues. V was pared by 1 base and J by 2 bases, with 13 bases between. Germline CDR1 and CDR2: LGHNA and YNFKEQ. The CDR3 loop reads CASSQAGGTLTDTQYF. The CDR3 bases are TGTGCCAGCAGCCAAGCGGGGGGCACCCTCACAGATACGCAGTATTTT.

There are a few counts of this clone. This chain joins TRBV12-3 or TRBV12-4 and TRBJ1-2; perhaps TRBD1 as D (6 bases). V was pared by 7 bases and J by 10 bases, with 16 bases between. The CDR3 is 12 residues long. Here the CDR3 DNA reads TGTGCCAGCATCAAAGGGGGGGGCGACTACACCTTC. It is translated as CASIKGGGDYTF.

A single count supports this clone. V is TRBV4-1 and J is TRBJ2-7; 7 bases match TRBD1. The V segment lost 4 bases and the J segment 2 bases; nucleotides outside the gene matches: 8. CDR1 is MGHRA, CDR2 YSYEKL, per germline. The CDR3 covers 15 residues. The CDR3 sequence: CASSLGTAQTYEQYF. DNA of the CDR3: TGCGCCAGCAGCCTAGGGACAGCGCAAACCTACGAGCAGTACTTC.

J is TRBJ2-3 and V is TRBV10-3; D possibly corresponds to TRBD1 (5 bases). Germline V gene data show CDR1 as ENHRY and CDR2 as SYGVKD. V shed 8 bases and J shed 2 bases, with 20 bases lying between them. The CDR3 is 16 residues long. This CDR3 reads CAIARPQGRNTDTQYF. CDR3 DNA sequence: TGTGCCATCGCCCGGCCCCAGGGTCGAAACACAGATACGCAGTATTTT.

The rearrangement uses TRBV18 and TRBJ2-7; D ambiguous. V shed 4 bases and J shed 4 bases, with 8 bases lying between them. The CDR3 is 12 amino acids. From germline, CDR1 is KGHSH and CDR2 LQKENI. The CDR3 DNA reads TGTGCCAGCTCACACACCCTTTACGAGCAGTACTTC. This encodes CASSHTLYEQYF.

The V gene is TRBV2, the J gene TRBJ1-1; TRBD1 matches 8 bases. Germline V gives CDR1 SNHLY, CDR2 FYNNEI. The ends lost 7 bases at V and 11 bases at J; junction bases unmatched: 6. The CDR3 has 11 amino acids. The CDR3 sequence: CASTNRGDAFF. CDR3 in DNA: TGTGCCAGCACCAACAGGGGGGATGCTTTCTTT.

The rearrangement links TRBV7-2 to TRBJ2-3; tentative D call: TRBD2 (6 bases). The CDR3 loop spans 16 amino acids. The germline V gene encodes CDR1 SGHTA and CDR2 FQGNSA. Trimming removed 3 bases from V and 3 bases from J, with 16 bases in between. The CDR3 sequence is CASSFLATTSTDTQYF. The CDR3, as DNA: TGTGCCAGCAGCTTTCTAGCGACGACAAGTACAGATACGCAGTATTTT.

The chain combines TRBV14 with TRBJ2-7; 10 bases are a match to TRBD2. With 4 bases clipped from V and 3 bases from J, the junction kept 9 bases outside the gene matches. The CDR3 has 16 amino acids. Per the germline V gene, CDR1 is SGHDN and CDR2 is FVKESK. CDR3 in amino acids: CASSRGLAGEHYEQYF. The CDR3 nucleotides are TGTGCCAGCAGCCGAGGCCTAGCGGGGGAGCACTACGAGCAGTACTTC.

The J gene is TRBJ2-3, the V gene TRBV5-8; TRBD1 agrees at 11 bases. CDR1 and CDR2 (germline): SGHTS, YDEGEE. CDR3 length equals 15 residues. V shed 0 bases, J shed 5 bases, and the junction held 2 bases outside the gene matches. This CDR3 is CASSLGTGGGDTQYF. The CDR3 DNA is TGTGCCAGCAGCTTGGGGACAGGGGGCGGAGATACGCAGTATTTT.

The sample holds a few counts of this clone. The gene calls are TRBV11-2 and TRBJ1-2; D remains ambiguous. The CDR3 runs to 12 residues. Germline V gene lookup returns CDR1 SGHAT and CDR2 FQNNGV. V lost 5 bases and J lost 1, with 5 bases in between. The CDR3 nucleotides read TGTGCCAGCAGCCTCCGTAACTATGGCTACACCTTC. It encodes CASSLRNYGYTF.

V gene TRBV7-6 combines with J gene TRBJ2-7; 13 nucleotides line up with TRBD2. There are 17 residues in the CDR3. Germline CDR1 is SGHVS and CDR2 is FNYEAQ. Trimming at V came to 4 bases and at J to 3 bases, leaving 9 bases not matched to a gene. The CDR3 sequence: CASSSGTSGVGGYEQYF. CDR3 DNA: TGTGCCAGCAGCTCTGGGACTAGCGGGGTAGGGGGCTACGAGCAGTACTTC. Looking up the rest from reference TRBV7-6 and TRBJ2-7 gives the full variable domain: GAGVSQSPRYKVTKRGQDVALRCDPISGHVSLYWYRQALGQGPEFLTYFNYEAQQDKSGLPNDRFSAERPEGSISTLTIQRTEQRDSAMYRCASSSGTSGVGGYEQYFGPGTRLTVT.

The gene calls are TRBV19 and TRBJ2-7; TRBD1 is a possible D gene (5 bases). Trimming took off 4 bases at V and 2 bases at J, with 15 bases between the two ends. The CDR3 is 15 amino acids. Germline V lookup: CDR1 LNHDA, CDR2 SQIVND (reference sequence). The CDR3 coding sequence is TGTGCCAGTAGTAAGGGCCCAGGGCGGACCTACGAGCAGTACTTC. It codes for CASSKGPGRTYEQYF. The variable domain in full, completed from reference TRBV19 and TRBJ2-7, reads DGGITQSPKYLFRKEGQNVTLSCEQNLNHDAMYWYRQDPGQGLRLIYYSQIVNDFQKGDIAEGYSVSREKKESFPLTVTSAQKNPTAFYLCASSKGPGRTYEQYFGPGTRLTVT.

The chain has TRBV5-1 and TRBJ2-5, with 9 bases matching TRBD2. Germline assignment: CDR1 SGHRS and CDR2 YFSETQ. The CDR3 consists of 18 residues. Unmatched junction bases numbered 14, after V lost 0 bases and J lost 5 bases. The CDR3 here is CASSLGGSGGPSSETQYF. CDR3 nucleotides: TGCGCCAGCAGCTTGGGAGGTAGCGGGGGCCCGAGCAGTGAGACCCAGTACTTC.

The chain employs TRBV5-1 and TRBJ2-3, with 8 bases that match TRBD2. The V segment lost 4 bases and the J segment 0 bases; nucleotides outside the gene matches: 1. The V gene's germline CDR1 is SGHRS and CDR2 YFSETQ. The CDR3 is 14 residues long. Here the CDR3 reads CASSPGGSTDTQYF. CDR3 sequence (DNA): TGCGCCAGCAGCCCGGGGGGGAGCACAGATACGCAGTATTTT.

The rearrangement uses TRBV7-9 and TRBJ2-1; 9 positions agree with TRBD1. With V trimmed by 4 bases and J by 1 base, 5 bases remained unmatched. The CDR3 is made up of 16 amino acids. Per germline, CDR1 SEHNR and CDR2 FQNEAQ (reference sequence). CDR3 residues: CASSSMGQGSYNEQFF. Here the CDR3 DNA reads TGTGCCAGCAGCTCAATGGGACAGGGATCCTACAATGAGCAGTTCTTC.

The gene calls are TRBV11-2 and TRBJ1-6; TRBD1 is a possible D gene (5 bases). V was cut by 5 bases and J by 16 bases, with 15 bases left in between. The CDR3 covers 12 residues. Germline V gene lookup returns CDR1 SGHAT and CDR2 FQNNGV. CDR3 region: CASSDFGGGLHF. In DNA form, the CDR3 reads TGTGCCAGCAGCGATTTCGGGGGTGGGCTCCACTTT.

The chain recombines TRBV3-1 (or the pseudogene TRBV3-2) with TRBJ2-7, with D uncertain. The CDR3 contains 13 residues. V was clipped by 3 bases and J by 0 bases, with 6 bases between them. Germline V gene sequence: CDR1 LGHDT, CDR2 YNNKEL (reference sequence). The CDR3 is CASSQVSSYEQYF. CDR3 sequence (DNA): TGTGCCAGCAGCCAGGTCAGCTCCTACGAGCAGTACTTC.

V and J are TRBV7-8 and TRBJ2-7; TRBD2 matches at 10 bases. The CDR3 extends over 16 amino acids. The ends lost 7 bases at V and 3 bases at J; junction bases unmatched: 12. Germline assignment: CDR1 SGHVS and CDR2 FQNEAQ. The CDR3 sequence: CASTPYRLAGDYEQYF. CDR3 bases: TGTGCCAGCACCCCATACCGGCTAGCGGGGGACTACGAGCAGTACTTC.

The chain couples TRBV7-2 to TRBJ2-2, with a possible D match to TRBD1 (6 bases). Germline CDR1 is SGHTA and CDR2 is FQGNSA. CDR3 length: 14 amino acids. V lost 5 bases and J lost 5, with 12 bases in between. This chain's CDR3 is CASSVIRGTGELFF. The CDR3 DNA follows: TGTGCCAGCAGCGTAATTAGGGGGACCGGGGAGCTGTTTTTT. The full variable domain, in which reference TRBV7-2 and TRBJ2-2 provide the parts outside the CDR3, is GAGVSQSPSNKVTEKGKDVELRCDPISGHTALYWYRQSLGQGLEFLIYFQGNSAPDKSGLPSDRFSAERTGGSVSTLTIQRTQQEDSAVYLCASSVIRGTGELFFGEGSRLTVL.

This clone was counted a single time. This chain connects TRBV6-5 to TRBJ2-7; 11 bases line up with TRBD1. The CDR3 extends over 14 amino acids. V gave up 6 bases and J gave up 2 bases; unmatched junction bases: 3. The germline V gene has CDR1 MNHEY and CDR2 SVGAGI. The CDR3 sequence: CASRDRGPTYEQYF. The CDR3 DNA is TGTGCCAGCAGGGACAGGGGGCCAACCTACGAGCAGTACTTC.